The 8 T cell receptor beta chains listed next were all sequenced from one sample in a study of T cell responses to AZD1222 COVID-19 vaccine. TCRdb's copy holds only in-frame clones and misses some; the assay was immunoSEQ multiplex PCR. The table shows about 140,000 clones, with roughly 92% occurring only once. The material sequenced was peripheral blood, taken on day 0 of AZD1222 vaccination. Receptor source: an adult in good health.

The genes are TRBV12-3 or TRBV12-4 and TRBJ1-1; weak D call: TRBD1 (5 bases). The CDR3 spans 13 residues. V was pared by 8 bases and J by 2 bases, with 12 bases between. CDR3 sequence (DNA): TGTGCCAGCCTCCTAGGGGAAAACACTGAAGCTTTCTTT. Its translation: CASLLGENTEAFF.

The chain combines TRBV7-9 with TRBJ1-4; 12 nucleotides match TRBD1. CDR3 length: 14 amino acids. Germline assignment: CDR1 SEHNR and CDR2 FQNEAQ (reference sequence). V dropped 3 bases and J dropped 8; count of bases not matched to a gene: 1. CDR3: CASSLGTGGEKLFF. In DNA, the CDR3 is TGTGCCAGCAGCTTGGGGACAGGGGGCGAAAAACTGTTTTTT.

The V and J genes are TRBV10-3 and TRBJ1-3; D unresolved. Germline V CDR1 and CDR2: ENHRY, SYGVKD. CDR3 length: 14 residues. The ends were cut back, 2 bases at V and 0 bases at J, with 5 bases in the middle. CDR3 bases: TGTGCCATCAGTGAGAAGGGCTCTGGAAACACCATATATTTT. Protein product: CAISEKGSGNTIYF.

The chain joins TRBV2 to TRBJ1-2; D not certain. The CDR3 has 15 amino acids. V lost 0 bases and J 3 bases, leaving 11 bases between the germline ends. CDR1 is SNHLY, CDR2 FYNNEI, per germline. Here the CDR3 reads CASSEAPVTYYGYTF. In nucleotides, the CDR3 is TGTGCCAGCAGTGAAGCACCAGTAACTTACTATGGCTACACCTTC.

The chain is built from TRBV5-1 and TRBJ1-3; no clear D gene. CDR3 length: 14 amino acids. Trimming cost V 0 bases and J 4 bases, with 8 bases left between them. Germline CDR1 and CDR2: SGHRS and YFSETQ. CDR3 sequence (DNA): TGCGCCAGCAGCTTGGATGAAACAGGAAACACCATATATTTT. This encodes CASSLDETGNTIYF.

The chain carries TRBV19 and TRBJ1-5; D remains unclear. This CDR3 has 16 amino acids. Germline assignment: CDR1 LNHDA and CDR2 SQIVND (reference sequence). Trimming took off 3 bases at V and 0 bases at J, with 12 bases between the two ends. The chain's CDR3 is CASSIRSGGSNQPQHF. The CDR3 coding sequence is TGTGCCAGTAGTATTAGGTCGGGCGGTAGCAATCAGCCCCAGCATTTT.

V and J are TRBV28 and TRBJ1-2; D is uncertain. The CDR3 extends over 12 amino acids. The germline V gene encodes CDR1 MDHEN and CDR2 SYDVKM. Deletions cut 5 bases from V and 1 base from J, with 5 bases between. CDR3 loop: CASSPSNYGYTF. CDR3 coding DNA: TGTGCCAGCAGTCCCAGTAACTATGGCTACACCTTC.

The chain joins TRBV19 to TRBJ2-4; TRBD2 might be the D (5 bases). Trimming pared 2 bases from V and 4 bases from J, leaving 15 bases between. Germline-derived CDR1 and CDR2 are LNHDA and SQIVND (reference sequence). The CDR3 runs to 16 residues. CDR3 in DNA: TGTGCCAGTAGTATAAGCGGCTTCCCTACTAAAAACATTCAGTACTTC. This sequence encodes CASSISGFPTKNIQYF.